This TCR beta chain derives from a study of blood T cell repertoires in COVID-19. Study overall: The United States, Italy and Spain supplied acute and convalescent COVID-19 samples.

Only in-frame clones appear in the TCRdb table, and some are missing; sequencing was by immunoSEQ multiplex PCR. Seen here are 150,000 or so clones, under 80% observed once, and the top ten hold about 3%. This CDR3 spans 15 amino acids. Germline lookup yields CDR1 MDHEN and CDR2 SYDVKM. Trimming took 8 bases from V and 3 from J; bases not matched to a gene: 13. The J gene is TRBJ2-7, the V gene TRBV28, with 7 positions matching TRBD1. This receptor was obtained from a woman aged 80 or over with acute or convalescent COVID-19. The sample taken for sequencing was peripheral blood. The CDR3 loop is CASSTPGTAYYEQYF. As DNA, the CDR3 is TGTGCCAGCTCTACCCCGGGGACAGCTTACTACGAGCAGTACTTC.